Shown below are 15 T cell receptor beta chains from a single sample sequenced in a study of hypomethylating agent response in myelodysplastic syndrome. Sequenced by immunoSEQ multiplex PCR; TCRdb stores in-frame clones only, minus some. The profile shows a few thousand clones, more than 85% of them singletons. Here the sequenced sample was bone marrow, taken before or after starting hypomethylating agent treatment for myelodysplastic syndrome (not recorded which). These receptors originate from a human donor with myelodysplastic syndrome.

The chain has TRBV29-1 and TRBJ1-1, with D uncertain. Germline CDR1 and CDR2: SQVTM and ANQGSEA. V was trimmed by 3 bases and J by 0 bases, leaving 14 bases between them. The CDR3 has 15 amino acids. CDR3 region: CSVDGRYLMNTEAFF. The CDR3 DNA is TGCAGCGTTGACGGGCGGTACCTAATGAACACTGAAGCTTTCTTT. Filled out from reference TRBV29-1 and TRBJ1-1, the complete variable domain reads SAVISQKPSRDICQRGTSLTIQCQVDSQVTMMFWYRQQPGQSLTLIATANQGSEATYESGFVIDKFPISRPNLTFSTLTVSNMSPEDSSIYLCSVDGRYLMNTEAFFGQGTRLTVV.

The V and J genes are TRBV19 and TRBJ2-1; D is possibly TRBD2 (6 bases). There are 14 residues in the CDR3. Germline values: CDR1 LNHDA, CDR2 SQIVND (reference sequence). Trimming pared 6 bases from V and 4 bases from J, leaving 13 bases between. CDR3 residues: CASRSRDWYNEQFF. The CDR3 bases are TGTGCCAGTAGGTCCCGGGACTGGTACAATGAGCAGTTCTTC.

J is TRBJ2-1 and V is TRBV27; 11 positions match TRBD2. V lost 2 bases, J lost 3 bases, and 3 bases stayed unmatched. The CDR3 length is 16 residues. Germline CDR1 and CDR2: MNHEY and SMNVEV (reference sequence). CDR3 sequence (DNA): TGTGCCAGCAGTTTAAGGCTAGCGGGAGGCTACAATGAGCAGTTCTTC. Amino acids: CASSLRLAGGYNEQFF.

This chain uses TRBV27 with TRBJ2-7, with D possibly TRBD2 on 6 matching bases. The CDR3 length is 13 residues. Germline CDR1 MNHEY, CDR2 SMNVEV (reference sequence). V lost 2 bases, J lost 2 bases, and 7 bases lay in between. CDR3 sequence reads: CASSLGGTYEQYF. The CDR3 region has the DNA TGTGCCAGCAGTTTAGGAGGGACCTACGAGCAGTACTTC.

The genes are TRBV19 and TRBJ1-1; D gene ambiguous. Trimming left V 3 bases short and J 0 bases short, with 8 bases between. CDR3 length: 14 residues. Germline values: CDR1 LNHDA, CDR2 SQIVND (reference sequence). The CDR3 here is CASSMTRLNTEAFF. The CDR3 region has the DNA TGTGCCAGTAGTATGACCAGGTTGAACACTGAAGCTTTCTTT.

The chain employs TRBV9 and TRBJ1-2; D is uncertain. CDR1 is SGDLS and CDR2 is YYNGEE in the germline V gene. The ends were cut back, 1 base at V and 4 bases at J, with 8 bases in the middle. The CDR3 sequence is 13 residues long. CDR3 in amino acids: CASSVWAGYGYTF. The CDR3 coding sequence is TGTGCCAGCAGCGTATGGGCAGGCTATGGCTACACCTTC.

This chain joins TRBV28 and TRBJ1-1; tentative D call: TRBD1 (5 bases). CDR3 length equals 13 residues. The germline V and J ends were trimmed by 5 bases and 7 bases, with 14 bases remaining between them. Germline-derived CDR1 and CDR2 are MDHEN and SYDVKM. Here the CDR3 DNA reads TGTGCCAGCAGTCACCGCGGGACTGTTGAAGCTTTCTTT. Translating it yields CASSHRGTVEAFF.

The rearrangement joins TRBV18 to TRBJ1-1; D uncertain. The germline V gene encodes CDR1 KGHSH and CDR2 LQKENI. This CDR3 has 16 residues. Deletions cut 3 bases from V and 4 bases from J, with 18 bases between. As DNA, the CDR3 is TGTGCCAGCTCACCGGAGCGGCGCGGCTGGGCCACTGAAGCTTTCTTT. It is translated as CASSPERRGWATEAFF.

The chain recombines TRBV7-6 with TRBJ1-2, with D maybe TRBD1 (6 bases). The V gene lost 5 bases and the J gene lost 1 base, with 17 bases spanning the gap. The CDR3 runs to 16 residues. Germline V gives CDR1 SGHVS, CDR2 FNYEAQ. The CDR3: CASSPLAGGRNYGYTF. The CDR3 nucleotides are TGTGCCAGCAGCCCCTTGGCGGGGGGGCGTAACTATGGCTACACCTTC.

The chain joins TRBV7-9 to TRBJ2-2; 8 nucleotides align to TRBD1. Trimming removed 2 bases from V and 3 bases from J; junction bases left unmatched: 5. The CDR3 consists of 16 residues. Germline values: CDR1 SEHNR, CDR2 FQNEAQ (reference sequence). The CDR3 spells CASSLPTGEDTGELFF. The CDR3 nucleotides read TGTGCCAGCAGCTTACCGACAGGGGAGGACACCGGGGAGCTGTTTTTT.

The CDR3 DNA reads as TGTGCCAGCAGCTTGGTGCTAGCGGGCGCGAACACCGGGGAGCTGTTTTTT. Its translation is CASSLVLAGANTGELFF. The genes are TRBV5-4 and TRBJ2-2; 8 bases line up with TRBD2. The V gene's germline CDR1 is SGHNT and CDR2 YYREEE (reference sequence). The CDR3 is 17 residues long. V was pared by 0 bases and J by 0 bases, with 4 bases of the junction left unmatched.

The chain uses TRBV28 and TRBJ2-5, with 7 nucleotides matching TRBD1. Germline values: CDR1 MDHEN, CDR2 SYDVKM. The CDR3 is 18 residues long. The V and J ends lost 5 bases and 2 bases, in that order; junction bases with no gene match: 17. CDR3 region: CASSRRRRTGQFQETQYF. The CDR3 region has the DNA TGTGCCAGCAGTCGCCGACGGAGGACGGGACAGTTTCAAGAGACCCAGTACTTC.

The chain recombines TRBV11-2 with TRBJ2-7, with D perhaps assigned TRBD1 or TRBD2 (5 bases each). Germline values: CDR1 SGHAT, CDR2 FQNNGV. This CDR3 is 12 amino acids long. Trimming cost V 5 bases and J 5 bases, with 10 bases left between them. CDR3 loop: CASSPGTDEQYF. The CDR3 bases are TGTGCCAGCAGCCCGGGGACCGACGAGCAGTACTTC.

The chain carries TRBV7-9 and TRBJ1-1; weak D call: TRBD1 (5 bases). CDR3 length equals 15 residues. V lost 7 bases and J lost 2, with 17 bases in between. The germline V gene encodes CDR1 SEHNR and CDR2 FQNEAQ (reference sequence). The CDR3 DNA is TGTGCCAGCATCCCAGGGAGTGGGCTCAACACTGAAGCTTTCTTT. This gives the protein CASIPGSGLNTEAFF.

This clone was detected only a few times. This sequence joins TRBV2 and TRBJ1-5; D not resolved. The CDR3 loop spans 15 amino acids. In germline, CDR1 is SNHLY, CDR2 FYNNEI. V dropped 4 bases and J dropped 6 bases, with 16 bases sitting between them. The CDR3 reads CASSAAATSTQPQHF. CDR3 coding DNA: TGTGCCAGCAGTGCGGCCGCCACTAGTACTCAGCCCCAGCATTTT.